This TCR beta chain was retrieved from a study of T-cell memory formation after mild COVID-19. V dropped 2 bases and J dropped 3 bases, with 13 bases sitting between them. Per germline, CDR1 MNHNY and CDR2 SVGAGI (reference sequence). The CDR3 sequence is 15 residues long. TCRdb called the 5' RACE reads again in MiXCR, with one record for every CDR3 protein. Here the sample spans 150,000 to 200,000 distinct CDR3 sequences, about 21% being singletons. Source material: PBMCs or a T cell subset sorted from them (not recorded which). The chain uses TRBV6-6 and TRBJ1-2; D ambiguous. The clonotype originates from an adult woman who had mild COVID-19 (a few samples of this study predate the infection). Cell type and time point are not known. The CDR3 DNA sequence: TGTGCCAGCAGTTACGAGGTCGGATTCTACTATGGCTACACCTTC. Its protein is CASSYEVGFYYGYTF.